The sequence of this TCR beta chain was determined in a study of T cells in Graves' hyperthyroidism and ophthalmopathy. Overall study findings and caveats: Most thyroid-expanded clonotypes above 0.001 were also found in blood.

V was pared by 8 bases and J by 0 bases, with 11 bases between. The CDR3 spans 14 residues. CDR1 and CDR2 from the germline V gene are LNHDA and SQIVND (reference sequence). To note about this clonotype: What it binds is unknown.

Active moderate-to-severe ophthalmopathy, Clinical Activity Score at least 3, NOSPECS at least 4, under 3 months' duration. Orbital computed tomography and thyroid ultrasound, together with serum TRAb and thyroxine and clinical symptoms, were used for diagnoses. The PBMCs studied were ones that came from 9 to 10 ml fresh peripheral blood. Amplification of TCR beta CDR3 regions used RNA as the template. Primed by the HTBI set, a first-round RT-PCR was run on the TCR CDR3. MiXCR, run by TCRdb on the multiplex PCR reads, gives a single entry per CDR3 protein. The sample has approximately 380,000 distinct CDR3 sequences; over 11% are singletons.

The chain uses TRBV19 and TRBJ2-1; D not resolved. Sequenced material: blood. The clonotype comes from a man aged 45 to 65 with Graves' ophthalmopathy. The chain's CDR3 is CASWNPSSYNEQFF. The CDR3 nucleotides read TGTGCCAGTTGGAACCCAAGCTCCTACAATGAGCAGTTCTTC.